Sequencing of this TCR beta chain was carried out in a study of tumor-infiltrating lymphocytes in primary liver carcinoma. Germline lookup yields CDR1 MRHNA and CDR2 SNTAGT. The CDR3 extends over 13 amino acids. V was trimmed by 4 bases and J by 7 bases, leaving 14 bases between them. There are many counts of this clonotype. A constant-region primer primed TCR beta cDNA synthesis from 450 to 550 ng of total RNA. Three nested multiplex PCR rounds, a slightly modified ARM-PCR, produced the libraries for TCR beta. A C-beta reverse primer was combined with TRBV1-TRBV30 forward primers in the first two PCR rounds, and each round had around 11 cycles. TCRdb recomputed calls from the multiplex PCR reads with MiXCR, one row per CDR3 protein. Of tens of thousands of distinct CDR3 sequences listed, less than 75% are singletons. The study co-extracted DNA and RNA from roughly 20-30 mg of unsorted bulk tissue.

The chain employs TRBV6-4 and TRBJ2-7, with D unresolved. The specimen was liver tumor tissue from sampling region 5. Specified subset: tumor region T5, tumor centre. This TCR was sampled from a man between 35 and 55 years old with primary liver carcinoma and hepatitis B virus infection. CDR3 loop: CASSVLEGREQYF. The CDR3 DNA is TGTGCCAGCAGTGTTCTGGAAGGACGGGAGCAGTACTTC.